This is a list of T cell receptor beta chains from one sample in a study of CD8 T cells in ankylosing spondylitis. TCRdb fed the 5' RACE reads into MiXCR, producing one record per CDR3 protein. The sample has about 540,000 distinct CDR3 sequences, roughly 12% seen once; the top ten hold about 6.8%. Material: blood, either unsorted or a sorted T cell fraction (not recorded which). Every receptor here comes from a male donor with ankylosing spondylitis. CDR3s include the opening cysteine and the closing phenylalanine or tryptophan. D genes are given only for firm matches. Rows give clone size only sometimes, using once, few, many, or a class for an expanded clone.

J: TRBJ2-2
V: TRBV20-1
size: few
D: NA
DNA: TGCAGTGCTAGGCCTTATTTACCCGGGGAGCTGTTTTTT
CDR3: CSARPYLPGELFF

J: TRBJ1-4
V: TRBV5-1
size: NA
D: NA
DNA: TGCGCCAGCAGCCCCATGCAGGGCTTTAATGAAAAACTGTTTTTT
CDR3: CASSPMQGFNEKLFF

J: TRBJ1-5
V: TRBV7-8
size: NA
D: NA
DNA: TGTGCCAGCAGCTCACAGGGCTATAGCAATCAGCCCCAGCATTTT
CDR3: CASSSQGYSNQPQHF

J: TRBJ2-2
V: TRBV5-1
size: few
D: NA
DNA: TGCGCCAGCAGCTTGGTTGTGACAGGCTCCACCGGGGAGCTGTTTTTT
CDR3: CASSLVVTGSTGELFF

J: TRBJ2-7
V: TRBV5-5
size: NA
D: TRBD1
DNA: TGTGCCAGCAGCTCGGACAGGGATGGCTTTTACGAGCAGTACTTC
CDR3: CASSSDRDGFYEQYF

J: TRBJ2-1
V: TRBV7-2
size: NA
D: NA
DNA: TGTGCCAGCAGCTTAGACCCAGCGTCTTCCTACAATGAGCAGTTCTTC
CDR3: CASSLDPASSYNEQFF

J: TRBJ2-1
V: TRBV20-1
size: NA
D: TRBD2
DNA: TGCAGTGCGGCTGACTTTAGCGGGAGCGCTTATGAGCAGTTCTTC
CDR3: CSAADFSGSAYEQFF

J: TRBJ2-1
V: TRBV11-2
size: many
D: NA
DNA: TGTGCCAGCAGCTTACGAGGGGGGAGTGAGCAGTTCTTC
CDR3: CASSLRGGSEQFF

J: TRBJ2-5
V: TRBV4-1
size: NA
D: TRBD2
DNA: TGCGCCAGCAGCCCGAGGACTAGCGGGAGGTTAGAGACCCAGTACTTC
CDR3: CASSPRTSGRLETQYF

J: TRBJ2-1
V: TRBV24-1
size: many
D: TRBD1
DNA: TGTGCCACCAGTGATTTAAAGGCAGGGGGATACAATGAGCAGTTCTTC
CDR3: CATSDLKAGGYNEQFF

J: TRBJ2-1
V: TRBV20-1
size: few
D: NA
DNA: TGCAGTGCTAGAAAACCCCGGCCCTACAATGAGCAGTTCTTC
CDR3: CSARKPRPYNEQFF

J: TRBJ2-2
V: TRBV5-1
size: NA
D: TRBD2
DNA: TGCGCCAGCAGCCCCACTGCGGGAGGCTGGACCGGGGAGCTGTTTTTT
CDR3: CASSPTAGGWTGELFF

J: TRBJ2-5
V: TRBV10-3
size: NA
D: NA
DNA: TGTGCCATCAGTGAGTCGAGGGGGACCCAGTACTTC
CDR3: CAISESRGTQYF

J: TRBJ1-5
V: TRBV24-1
size: NA
D: TRBD1
DNA: TGTGCCACCAGTGATCCGGCAGGGGGCCCGATCGAGCCCCAGCATTTT
CDR3: CATSDPAGGPIEPQHF

J: TRBJ2-2
V: TRBV29-1
size: NA
D: NA
DNA: TGCAGCGTTGATAGTCAGGGTAGCACCGGGGAGCTGTTTTTT
CDR3: CSVDSQGSTGELFF

J: TRBJ1-2
V: TRBV7-9
size: few
D: NA
DNA: TGTGCCAGCAGCTCCCGCGCCTATGGCTACACCTTC
CDR3: CASSSRAYGYTF

J: TRBJ1-6
V: TRBV10-2
size: few
D: NA
DNA: TGCGCCAGCAGGTCGGGGGCTAATTCACCCCTCCACTTT
CDR3: CASRSGANSPLHF

J: TRBJ2-5
V: TRBV10-3
size: many
D: TRBD2
DNA: TGTGCCATCAGTGACCTCGGGGGGGGCGAGACCCAGTACTTC
CDR3: CAISDLGGGETQYF

J: TRBJ2-1
V: TRBV12-3/TRBV12-4
size: many
D: TRBD1
DNA: TGTGCCAGCAGCGGGACAGGGAGCTCCTACAATGAGCAGTTCTTC
CDR3: CASSGTGSSYNEQFF

J: TRBJ2-2
V: TRBV7-9
size: NA
D: NA
DNA: TGTGCCAGCAGCCCCTCAGGGGTAGGCACCGGGGAGCTGTTTTTT
CDR3: CASSPSGVGTGELFF

J: TRBJ1-6
V: TRBV7-2
size: NA
D: NA
DNA: TGTGCCAGCTCCCCCGTTGTGGGACTAATCCACTTT
CDR3: CASSPVVGLIHF

J: TRBJ2-5
V: TRBV11-2
size: few
D: TRBD2
DNA: TGTGCCAGCAGCTTAGTGGAAACGGGAGGGCCAGAGACCCAGTACTTC
CDR3: CASSLVETGGPETQYF

J: TRBJ1-5
V: TRBV6-5
size: NA
D: NA
DNA: TGTGCCAGCAGTTACTCAGCCGGCACAGCGCAGCCCCAGCATTTT
CDR3: CASSYSAGTAQPQHF

J: TRBJ1-3
V: TRBV12-3/TRBV12-4
size: many
D: NA
DNA: TGTGCCAGCAGTTTGAGCAGCTCTGGAAACACCATATATTTT
CDR3: CASSLSSSGNTIYF

J: TRBJ2-7
V: TRBV20-1
size: NA
D: TRBD1
DNA: TGCAGTGCTAGAGGGGACAGGGGGCCCTACGAGCAGTACTTC
CDR3: CSARGDRGPYEQYF

J: TRBJ2-1
V: TRBV12-3/TRBV12-4
size: few
D: TRBD2
DNA: TGTGCCACAAACTTCGGGACTAGTTTAGGTGAGCAGTTCTTC
CDR3: CATNFGTSLGEQFF

J: TRBJ2-1
V: TRBV19
size: NA
D: TRBD2
DNA: TGTGCCAGTAAAAGCGGGAGTTTCTACAATGAGCAGTTCTTC
CDR3: CASKSGSFYNEQFF

J: TRBJ1-2
V: TRBV19
size: NA
D: NA
DNA: TGTGCCAGTACCGGTGGATCGAATTATAACTATGGCTACACCTTC
CDR3: CASTGGSNYNYGYTF

J: TRBJ2-7
V: TRBV7-2
size: NA
D: TRBD1
DNA: TGTGCCAGCAGCTTAAGAGGGACAGGGCAAGAGCAGTACTTC
CDR3: CASSLRGTGQEQYF

J: TRBJ2-3
V: TRBV20-1
size: NA
D: NA
DNA: TGCAGTGTATTACGGGGGGCGGGCACAGATACGCAGTATTTT
CDR3: CSVLRGAGTDTQYF

J: TRBJ1-4
V: TRBV29-1
size: few
D: TRBD1
DNA: TGCAGCGTTGTAGGACAGGGGAATGAAAAACTGTTTTTT
CDR3: CSVVGQGNEKLFF

J: TRBJ2-5
V: TRBV20-1
size: few
D: NA
DNA: TGCAGTGCTAGGCCGCCGGGCACGAGACGGGAGACCCAGTACTTC
CDR3: CSARPPGTRRETQYF

J: TRBJ2-1
V: TRBV5-1
size: many
D: NA
DNA: TGCGCCAGCAGCTTCGGAGCGGGACACGACAATGAGCAGTTCTTC
CDR3: CASSFGAGHDNEQFF

J: TRBJ1-6
V: TRBV20-1
size: NA
D: TRBD1
DNA: TGCAGTGCTGGGACAGGGGGATATAATTCACCCCTCCACTTT
CDR3: CSAGTGGYNSPLHF

J: TRBJ2-1
V: TRBV11-2
size: NA
D: TRBD2
DNA: TGTGCCAGCAGGATTCCTAGCGGGACGGGCAATGAGCAGTTCTTC
CDR3: CASRIPSGTGNEQFF